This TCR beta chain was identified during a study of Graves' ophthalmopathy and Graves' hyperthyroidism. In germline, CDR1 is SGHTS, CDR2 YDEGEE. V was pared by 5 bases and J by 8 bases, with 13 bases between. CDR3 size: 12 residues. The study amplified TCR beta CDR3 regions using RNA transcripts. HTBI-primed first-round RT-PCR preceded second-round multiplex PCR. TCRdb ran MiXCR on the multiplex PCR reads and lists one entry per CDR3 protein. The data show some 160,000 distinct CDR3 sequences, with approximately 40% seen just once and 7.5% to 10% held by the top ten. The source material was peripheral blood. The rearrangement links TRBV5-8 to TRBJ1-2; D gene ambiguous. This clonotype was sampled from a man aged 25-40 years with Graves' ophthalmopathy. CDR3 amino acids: CASSPVNLGYTF. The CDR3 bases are TGTGCCAGCAGTCCGGTCAACTTAGGCTACACCTTC.